This TCR beta chain derives from a study of control samples from healthy donors and cancer patients (dated by TCRdb to between 2020 and 2021). CDR1 and CDR2 were assigned from the germline V gene as SGHTA and FQGNSA. V sheds 4 bases and J sheds 2 bases, leaving 18 bases between their ends. Measured from the cysteine to the phenylalanine, the CDR3 is 16 residues long. Of all the DNA, just the CDR3 is kept, 48 bases in frame from base 1. Remarks on this clone: Its antigen remains undetermined. Per-nucleotide qualities are absent, and no much larger clonotype sits a single base away.

The library was made by the immunoSEQ multiplex PCR assay. This immuneACCESS table, as held by TCRdb, lists in-frame sequences with V and J called but not all clones. Of the missing ones, under half trace to an unresolved V gene in checked studies; the others have no known cause. In all, the sample holds about 160,000 clones, and just under 95% of those were seen once. The top ten clones comprise around 9.3% of the sample. The origin of this receptor is a middle-aged woman in good health. The V and J segments used are TRBV7-2 and TRBJ2-7; the D gene assignment is ambiguous. Sample: blood. The CDR3 here reads CASSSSVAVGAYEQYF. The DNA sequence is given as TGTGCCAGCAGCTCCTCGGTTGCCGTTGGGGCCTACGAGCAGTACTTC. This CDR3, with the reference TRBV7-2 and TRBJ2-7 proteins standing in past its ends, gives the full variable domain GAGVSQSPSNKVTEKGKDVELRCDPISGHTALYWYRQSLGQGLEFLIYFQGNSAPDKSGLPSDRFSAERTGGSVSTLTIQRTQQEDSAVYLCASSSSVAVGAYEQYFGPGTRLTVT.